Below are 29 T cell receptor beta chains sequenced from a single sample in a study of radiotherapy plus CTLA-4 blockade in lung cancer. The method was immunoSEQ multiplex PCR; TCRdb's version includes in-frame clones alone and lacks a portion of them. The repertoire holds about 51,000 clones, about four fifths seen once, with about 8.5% in the top ten. The sample was peripheral blood, taken from a patient treated with radiotherapy plus ipilimumab. These TCRs come from a human donor with non-small cell lung cancer who had a complete response to radiotherapy plus ipilimumab.

The rearrangement links TRBV27 to TRBJ2-1, with D maybe TRBD2 (5 bases). Between the trimmed V and J ends, which lost 6 bases and 6 bases, there was a span of 15 bases. The CDR3 contains 14 residues. Germline assignment: CDR1 MNHEY and CDR2 SMNVEV (reference sequence). CDR3 in amino acids: CASSPLGRPNEQFF. In DNA form, the CDR3 reads TGTGCCAGCAGCCCACTAGGAAGGCCCAATGAGCAGTTCTTC.

The chain uses TRBV27 and TRBJ1-5; D possibly corresponds to TRBD1 (5 bases). The CDR3 contains 14 residues. V lost 2 bases and J 6 bases, leaving 11 bases between the germline ends. Germline CDR1 reads MNHEY; CDR2 reads SMNVEV (reference sequence). CDR3 sequence: CASSLLGGVQPQHF. In DNA form, the CDR3 reads TGTGCCAGCAGTTTACTGGGGGGAGTTCAGCCCCAGCATTTT.

J is TRBJ1-5 and V is TRBV28, with 11 positions matching TRBD1. Per the germline V gene, CDR1 is MDHEN and CDR2 is SYDVKM. There are 15 residues in the CDR3. V lost 6 bases to trimming and J lost 3 bases; unmatched junction nucleotides: 4. CDR3 in DNA: TGTGCCAGCAGGGGGACAGGGGGGATCAATCAGCCCCAGCATTTT. Its protein is CASRGTGGINQPQHF.

This chain uses TRBV11-2 with TRBJ1-1, with 9 positions matching TRBD1. The CDR3 has 17 amino acids. V gave up 5 bases and J gave up 4 bases; unmatched junction bases: 14. CDR1 and CDR2 (germline): SGHAT, FQNNGV. The CDR3 nucleotides are TGTGCCAGCAGCCATACCGGGACAGGGTTTTCGGGCACTGAAGCTTTCTTT. It translates to CASSHTGTGFSGTEAFF.

The J gene is TRBJ1-3, the V gene TRBV6-5; 7 nucleotides agree with TRBD1. The germline gives CDR1 MNHEY, CDR2 SVGAGI. J lost 0 bases, V lost 6 bases, and 5 bases had no gene match. CDR3 length: 15 residues. The CDR3 DNA reads as TGTGCCAGCAGGTCCGGGACAGTCTCTGGAAACACCATATATTTT. Translating it yields CASRSGTVSGNTIYF.

The chain employs TRBV9 and TRBJ2-1; D possibly corresponds to TRBD2 (6 bases). The CDR3 has 13 amino acids. The germline V gene encodes CDR1 SGDLS and CDR2 YYNGEE. V was pared by 2 bases and J by 12 bases, with 15 bases between. The CDR3 DNA reads TGTGCCAGCAGCGTGAGCGCCGGGACTTGGCAGTTCTTC. It is translated as CASSVSAGTWQFF.

There are a few counts of this clone. The chain employs TRBV29-1 and TRBJ2-4, with D tentatively TRBD1 (6 bases). CDR1 SQVTM and CDR2 ANQGSEA come from the germline V gene. V was cut by 2 bases and J by 10 bases, with 15 bases left in between. The CDR3 extends over 13 amino acids. The CDR3 DNA sequence: TGCAGCGTTGAAACGGACAGCACTGGGATTCAGTACTTC. Its translation is CSVETDSTGIQYF.

The rearrangement uses TRBV28 and TRBJ1-1; no reliable D call. The V end was cut by 6 bases, the J end by 1 base, with 12 bases between. This CDR3 has 14 amino acids. Germline V lookup: CDR1 MDHEN, CDR2 SYDVKM. CDR3 sequence (DNA): TGTGCCAGCAGCCCGGACGGGGAGAACACTGAAGCTTTCTTT. Translating gives CASSPDGENTEAFF.

The genes are TRBV27 and TRBJ1-2; D may be TRBD1 (5 bases). Germline CDR1 reads MNHEY; CDR2 reads SMNVEV (reference sequence). The CDR3 is 11 amino acids. Trimming stripped 7 bases from V and 8 bases from J, with 11 bases between. The DNA of the CDR3 is TGTGCCAGCACGGGGGGGTGGGGCTACACCTTC. It specifies CASTGGWGYTF.

CDR3 region: CASSASRLSDGYTF. The CDR3 bases are TGTGCCAGCAGCGCCTCTAGATTGTCCGATGGCTACACCTTC. The chain links TRBV6-1 to TRBJ1-2, with D uncertain. Trimming pared 6 bases from V and 6 bases from J, leaving 17 bases between. Germline assignment: CDR1 MNHNS and CDR2 SASEGT. The CDR3 consists of 14 residues.

The gene calls are TRBV4-2 and TRBJ2-5; D may be TRBD2 (6 bases). The CDR3 covers 16 residues. CDR1 and CDR2 from the germline V gene are LGHNA and YNFKEQ. V lost 3 bases and J lost 1, with 15 bases in between. The CDR3 region is CASSQVRGRGQETQYF. The DNA for the CDR3 is TGTGCCAGCAGCCAGGTGAGAGGGCGGGGCCAAGAGACCCAGTACTTC.

This clone is medium-sized (0.01 to 0.1%) by share. The CDR3 region has the DNA TGTGCCATCAGGAGTGACACCATATATTTT. This codes for CAIRSDTIYF. The V and J genes are TRBV10-3 and TRBJ1-3; D is unclear. This CDR3 is built from 10 residues. Germline-derived CDR1 and CDR2 are ENHRY and SYGVKD. The V end lost 6 bases, the J end lost 8 bases, and 5 bases lay between the germline ends.

The V and J genes are TRBV4-1 and TRBJ1-6, with D perhaps matching TRBD1 (6 bases). CDR3 length equals 16 residues. In germline, CDR1 is MGHRA, CDR2 YSYEKL. Trimming shortened V by 8 bases and J by 9 bases, and 23 bases separated the two germline ends. CDR3 DNA: TGCGCCAGCGAGAGAGGGGGAGACGGCCGTGCTTCACCCCTCCACTTT. Its protein is CASERGGDGRASPLHF.

The rearrangement links TRBV5-6 to TRBJ2-7; tentative D call: TRBD1 (8 bases). The V gene's germline CDR1 is SGHDT and CDR2 YYEEEE. This CDR3 comprises 14 residues. V lost 4 bases and J lost 3, with 14 bases in between. This CDR3 is CASSVTGDYYEQYV. The CDR3 DNA follows: TGTGCCAGCAGCGTGACAGGGGACTACTACGAGCAGTACGTC.

The chain has TRBV18 and TRBJ1-3; D unclear. Trimming pared 1 base from V and 3 bases from J, leaving 7 bases between. Per germline, CDR1 KGHSH and CDR2 LQKENI. The CDR3 is 14 amino acids. The CDR3 DNA reads as TGTGCCAGCTCACCACGGGAGTATGGAAACACCATATATTTT. This gives the protein CASSPREYGNTIYF.

The chain couples TRBV5-1 to TRBJ2-2, with 9 positions matching TRBD2. From germline, CDR1 is SGHRS and CDR2 YFSETQ. The CDR3 length is 15 residues. J gave up 1 base and V 2 bases, and 0 bases lay outside the gene matches. The CDR3 reads CASSLAGGNTGELFF. The CDR3 DNA is TGCGCCAGCAGCTTAGCGGGGGGGAACACCGGGGAGCTGTTTTTT. The full variable domain, rest sourced from reference TRBV5-1 and TRBJ2-2, is KAGVTQTPRYLIKTRGQQVTLSCSPISGHRSVSWYQQTPGQGLQFLFEYFSETQRNKGNFPGRFSGRQFSNSRSEMNVSTLELGDSALYLCASSLAGGNTGELFFGEGSRLTVL.

The chain recombines TRBV19 with TRBJ2-5; D call uncertain. Germline assignment: CDR1 LNHDA and CDR2 SQIVND (reference sequence). The CDR3 spans 15 residues. Deletions cut 3 bases from V and 2 bases from J, with 13 bases between. The DNA for the CDR3 is TGTGCCAGTAGTATGTTGTCGAGACTTCAAGAGACCCAGTACTTC. Its translation: CASSMLSRLQETQYF.

In nucleotides, the CDR3 is TGCGCCAGCAGCTTGACAGTAGACACTGAAGCTTTCTTT. Protein sequence: CASSLTVDTEAFF. The gene calls are TRBV5-1 and TRBJ1-1; D ambiguous. V was pared by 1 base and J by 3 bases, with 7 bases between. The CDR3 has 13 residues. Germline loops: CDR1 SGHRS, CDR2 YFSETQ.

A few counts support this clone. The V and J genes are TRBV18 and TRBJ1-5, with D perhaps matching TRBD1 (5 bases). From germline, CDR1 is KGHSH and CDR2 LQKENI. The length of the CDR3 is 15 residues. With 4 bases removed from V and 0 bases from J, the gap between germline ends came to 10 bases. The CDR3: CASSRTDNSNQPQHF. The CDR3, as DNA: TGTGCCAGCTCACGGACGGACAATAGCAATCAGCCCCAGCATTTT. The whole variable domain, filled in from reference TRBV18 and TRBJ1-5, reads NAGVMQNPRHLVRRRGQEARLRCSPMKGHSHVYWYRQLPEEGLKFMVYLQKENIIDESGMPKERFSAEFPKEGPSILRIQQVVRGDSAAYFCASSRTDNSNQPQHFGDGTRLSIL.

The chain carries TRBV5-4 and TRBJ1-2; tentative D call: TRBD1 (6 bases). The CDR3 has 14 amino acids. Germline-derived CDR1 and CDR2 are SGHNT and YYREEE (reference sequence). Deletions cut 6 bases from V and 1 base from J, with 13 bases between. This chain's CDR3 is CASNKQDSNYGYTF. The CDR3 nucleotides read TGTGCCAGCAACAAACAGGACAGTAACTATGGCTACACCTTC. Based on the CDR3 plus reference TRBV5-4 and TRBJ1-2, the full variable domain is ETGVTQSPTHLIKTRGQQVTLRCSSQSGHNTVSWYQQALGQGPQFIFQYYREEENGRGNFPPRFSGLQFPNYSSELNVNALELDDSALYLCASNKQDSNYGYTFGSGTRLTVV.

The chain combines TRBV7-8 with TRBJ2-6, with 7 bases matching TRBD1. Trimming took 7 bases from V and 4 from J; bases not matched to a gene: 4. Germline V gene data show CDR1 as SGHVS and CDR2 as FQNEAQ. There are 14 residues in the CDR3. CDR3 sequence reads: CASNTGVGANVLTF. CDR3 nucleotide sequence: TGTGCCAGCAACACAGGGGTCGGGGCCAACGTCCTGACTTTC.

The chain joins TRBV4-1 to TRBJ2-5; possibly TRBD1 for D (5 bases). The J call could be wrong; TRBJ2-7 is a better fit for the DNA end. The CDR3 totals 18 residues. Germline V lookup: CDR1 MGHRA, CDR2 YSYEKL. The CDR3: CASSHPFGRSRGNYEQYF. The CDR3 bases are TGCGCCAGCAGCCACCCTTTTGGCCGATCAAGGGGCAACTACGAGCAGTACTTC.

The chain joins TRBV15 to TRBJ2-2; possible D gene TRBD1, 6 bases. The CDR3 spans 15 residues. Per germline, CDR1 LNHNV and CDR2 YYDKDF (reference sequence). The ends were cut back, 8 bases at V and 2 bases at J, with 15 bases in the middle. CDR3 residues: CATGVGTQNTGELFF. In DNA form, the CDR3 reads TGTGCCACCGGGGTTGGGACACAAAACACCGGGGAGCTGTTTTTT.

J is TRBJ2-5 and V is TRBV9; TRBD2 agrees at 8 bases. The length of the CDR3 is 14 residues. V was pared by 3 bases and J by 7 bases, with 8 bases of the junction left unmatched. Germline CDR1 and CDR2: SGDLS and YYNGEE. Written as DNA, the CDR3 is TGTGCCAGCAGCGATCGGGGGGGGTCTGGGACCCAGTACTTC. Amino acid sequence: CASSDRGGSGTQYF.

The CDR3 loop is CASSETRTGGNYGYTF. In DNA form, the CDR3 reads TGTGCCAGCAGTGAAACTAGGACAGGGGGTAACTATGGCTACACCTTC. V is TRBV25-1 and J is TRBJ1-2, with 10 bases lining up with TRBD1. The V segment lost 2 bases and the J segment 1 base; nucleotides outside the gene matches: 4. The CDR3 runs to 16 residues. Germline loops: CDR1 MGHDK, CDR2 SYGVNS.

Written as DNA, the CDR3 is TGTGCCAGCAGAAATCGACGACAGGGGGCGGCCTATGGCTACACCTTC. The encoded protein is CASRNRRQGAAYGYTF. The chain uses TRBV5-6 and TRBJ1-2; 10 bases align to TRBD1. V trimming: 5 bases; J trimming: 4 bases; junction bases outside the gene matches: 11. CDR1 SGHDT and CDR2 YYEEEE come from the germline V gene. There are 16 residues in the CDR3.

This chain connects TRBV7-2 to TRBJ1-3, with D hard to call. CDR3 size: 16 residues. With 0 bases removed from V and 2 bases from J, the gap between germline ends came to 11 bases. CDR1 SGHTA and CDR2 FQGNSA come from the germline V gene. The CDR3 region is CASSLAYPPAGNTIYF. CDR3 in DNA: TGTGCCAGCAGCTTAGCATACCCGCCGGCTGGAAACACCATATATTTT. The full variable domain, completed using reference TRBV7-2 and TRBJ1-3, is GAGVSQSPSNKVTEKGKDVELRCDPISGHTALYWYRQSLGQGLEFLIYFQGNSAPDKSGLPSDRFSAERTGGSVSTLTIQRTQQEDSAVYLCASSLAYPPAGNTIYFGEGSWLTVV.

This clone was counted a few times. The chain is built from TRBV28 and TRBJ2-3; TRBD2 matches at 12 bases. This CDR3 region has 17 residues. Germline V gives CDR1 MDHEN, CDR2 SYDVKM. The junction had 8 bases not matched to a gene; V was cut back by 7 bases and J by 0 bases. DNA for the CDR3: TGTGCCAGCACGGGGACTAGCGGGCTCTCTAGCACAGATACGCAGTATTTT. Protein product: CASTGTSGLSSTDTQYF.

V gene TRBV11-3 combines with J gene TRBJ1-3; tentative D call: TRBD1 (6 bases). From germline, CDR1 is SGHNT and CDR2 YENEEA. Trimming left V 3 bases short and J 5 bases short, with 11 bases between. The CDR3 runs to 14 residues. The DNA for the CDR3 is TGTGCCAGCAGCTTGCAGGGGAGAAGAAACACCATATATTTT. Translation gives CASSLQGRRNTIYF.